This TCR beta chain is drawn from a study of cytomegalovirus exposure and HLA in healthy donors. Broader study findings: As a later analysis showed, a missense DCLRE1C variant was linked to trimming of TCR beta V- and J-genes. Only CMV serostatus was available as immune exposure information. Because they were indistinguishable, some V segments, including TRBV6-2 and TRBV6-3, were excluded. Many donors carried some public TCRs, although rarity characterized most TCR sequences.

Primers: 60 Vbeta forward and 13 Jbeta reverse. TCRdb's table, derived via immunoSEQ multiplex PCR, lists solely in-frame clones and lacks some. The sample contains approximately 160,000 clones, 77% of which appear only once. V was pared by 4 bases and J by 2 bases, with 8 bases of the junction left unmatched. The germline CDR1 and CDR2 sequences are SGHRS and YFSETQ. The CDR3 has 16 amino acids. With respect to this clone: Its antigen is not identified.

The source material was PBMCs. The chain is built from TRBV5-1 and TRBJ2-5; TRBD2 aligns across 10 bases. The clonotype was recovered from a woman aged 40 to 50 in good health and CMV-seropositive. The CDR3 nucleotides read TGCGCCAGCAGCGGGGGGTCAGCGGGGGGGCAAGAGACCCAGTACTTC. This gives the protein CASSGGSAGGQETQYF. Combining the CDR3 with reference TRBV5-1 and TRBJ2-5 gives the whole variable domain KAGVTQTPRYLIKTRGQQVTLSCSPISGHRSVSWYQQTPGQGLQFLFEYFSETQRNKGNFPGRFSGRQFSNSRSEMNVSTLELGDSALYLCASSGGSAGGQETQYFGPGTRLLVL.